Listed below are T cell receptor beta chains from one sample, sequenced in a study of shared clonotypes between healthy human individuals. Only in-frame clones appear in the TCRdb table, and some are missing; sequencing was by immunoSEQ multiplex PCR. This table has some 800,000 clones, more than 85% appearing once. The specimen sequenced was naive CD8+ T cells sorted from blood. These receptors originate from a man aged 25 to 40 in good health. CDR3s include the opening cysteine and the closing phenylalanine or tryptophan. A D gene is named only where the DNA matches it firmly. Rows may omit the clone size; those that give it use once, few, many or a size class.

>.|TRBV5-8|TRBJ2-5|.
TGTGCCAGCAGCTCTGACAGAGAAGAGACCCAGTACTTC
CASSSDREETQYF
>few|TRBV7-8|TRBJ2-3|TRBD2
TGTGCCAGCAGCTTACTGGGACTAGCGGTCACAGATACGCAGTATTTT
CASSLLGLAVTDTQYF
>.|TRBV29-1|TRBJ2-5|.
TGCAGCGTTGGGGGATACTTGGGCGGACAAGAGACCCAGTACTTC
CSVGGYLGGQETQYF
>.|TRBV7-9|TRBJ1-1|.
TGTGCCAGCAGCGCAGCGGGGACTGAAGCTTTCTTT
CASSAAGTEAFF
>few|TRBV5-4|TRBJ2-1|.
TGTGCCAGCATCCCAGACAGAGACAATGAGCAGTTCTTC
CASIPDRDNEQFF
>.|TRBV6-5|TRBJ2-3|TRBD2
TGTGCCAGCAGTTACGGGGCGGGAGTATCCGATACGCAGTATTTT
CASSYGAGVSDTQYF
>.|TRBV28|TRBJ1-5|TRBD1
TGTGCCAGCAGAATAACTACTGGGACAGTCAATCAGCCCCAGCATTTT
CASRITTGTVNQPQHF
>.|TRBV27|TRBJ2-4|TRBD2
TGTGCCAGCAGTTTTCTCCCCGGGACTAGGAAAAACATTCAGTACTTC
CASSFLPGTRKNIQYF
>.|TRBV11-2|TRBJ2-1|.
TGTGCCAGTACGGGGCTAGAATACAATGAGCAGTTCTTC
CASTGLEYNEQFF
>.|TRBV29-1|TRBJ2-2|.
TGCAGCGTTGTCCAGAACACCGGGGAGCTGTTTTTT
CSVVQNTGELFF
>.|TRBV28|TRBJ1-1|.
TGTGCCAGCAGTCGACGACAGGACACCGCTCCAGAAGCTTTCTTT
CASSRRQDTAPEAFF
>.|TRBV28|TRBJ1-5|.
TGTGCCAGCAGTTTTCCAACCGGGAGGTATAGCAATCAGCCCCAGCATTTT
CASSFPTGRYSNQPQHF
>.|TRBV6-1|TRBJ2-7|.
TGTGCCAGCAGTGGAGGTCTAGCCCTCTCCTACGAGCAGTACTTC
CASSGGLALSYEQYF
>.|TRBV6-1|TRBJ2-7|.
TGTGCCAGCAGTGAAGGCCGGAGGATCCAGCACTACGAGCAGTACTTC
CASSEGRRIQHYEQYF
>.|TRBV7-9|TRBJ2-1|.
TGTGCCAGCAGCTCATCGAAGACTGTCTACAATGAGCAGTTCTTC
CASSSSKTVYNEQFF
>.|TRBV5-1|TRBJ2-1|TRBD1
TGCGCCAGCAGTCCGTGGGACAGGGTATTCAATGAGCAGTTCTTC
CASSPWDRVFNEQFF
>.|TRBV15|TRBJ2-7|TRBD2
TGTGCCACCAGCAGAGAGGGAGGACTAGCGGGAGCCGACGAGCAGTACTTC
CATSREGGLAGADEQYF
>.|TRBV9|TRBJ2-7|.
TGTGCCAGCAGCGTAGGGGCGGACTACGAGCAGTACTTC
CASSVGADYEQYF
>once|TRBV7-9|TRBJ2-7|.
TGTGCCAGCTCAGAATTCCGGGACGAGCAGTACTTC
CASSEFRDEQYF
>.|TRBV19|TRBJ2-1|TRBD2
TGTGCCAGTAGTATAGATGTAGCGGGAACCTACAATGAGCAGTTCTTC
CASSIDVAGTYNEQFF
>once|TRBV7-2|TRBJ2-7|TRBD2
TGTGCCAGCAGCTTTGCAGCGGGAGGGACTTACGAGCAGTACTTC
CASSFAAGGTYEQYF
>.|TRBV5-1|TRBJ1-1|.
TGCGCCAGCAGGGTATCGGACGCTGAAGCTTTCTTT
CASRVSDAEAFF
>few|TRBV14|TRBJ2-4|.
TGTGCCAGCAGCCAAGAACAGTTAGCCAAAAACATTCAGTACTTC
CASSQEQLAKNIQYF
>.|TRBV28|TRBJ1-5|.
TGTGCCAGCAGTTCATGGACAGACGGGAGCAATCAGCCCCAGCATTTT
CASSSWTDGSNQPQHF
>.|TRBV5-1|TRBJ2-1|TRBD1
TGCGCCAGCAGCGCCAGGGGGTCCTACAATGAGCAGTTCTTC
CASSARGSYNEQFF
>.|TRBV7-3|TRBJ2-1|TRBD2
TGTGCCAGCAGCTTAAGTGGTCTAGCGGGGGCCGATGAGCAGTTCTTC
CASSLSGLAGADEQFF
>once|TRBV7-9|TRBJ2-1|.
TGTGCCAGCAGCTCCCGGGACGTTCCCTACAATGAGCAGTTCTTC
CASSSRDVPYNEQFF
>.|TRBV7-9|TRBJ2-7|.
TGTGCCAGCAGCTTAGGGACGGTCAGCTCCTACGAGCAGTACTTC
CASSLGTVSSYEQYF
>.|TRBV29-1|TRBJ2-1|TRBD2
TGCAGCGTCGGACTAGCGGGAGAATTTGAGCAGTTCTTC
CSVGLAGEFEQFF
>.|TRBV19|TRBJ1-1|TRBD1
TGTGCCAGTATACAGGGGTACGACTCAGCTGAAGCTTTCTTT
CASIQGYDSAEAFF
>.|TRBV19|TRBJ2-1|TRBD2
TGTGCCAGTAGTATTAGCGGGATCAATGAGCAGTTCTTC
CASSISGINEQFF
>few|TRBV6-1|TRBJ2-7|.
TGTGCCAGCAGAGCTGACAGCTCCTACGAGCAGTACTTC
CASRADSSYEQYF
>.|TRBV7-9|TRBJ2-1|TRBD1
TGTGCCAGCAGCTTTGCCGGGACAGGGTTGTATGAGCAGTTCTTC
CASSFAGTGLYEQFF
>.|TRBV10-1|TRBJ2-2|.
TGCGCCAGCAGTGAGTTAGGTACCACCGGGGAGCTGTTTTTT
CASSELGTTGELFF
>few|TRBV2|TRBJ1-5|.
TGTGCCAGCAGTGAATGGTCTCAGCCCCAGCATTTT
CASSEWSQPQHF
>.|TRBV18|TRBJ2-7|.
TGTGCCAGCTCACCAAAGGGCTACGAGCAGTACTTC
CASSPKGYEQYF
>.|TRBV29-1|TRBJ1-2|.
TGCAGCGTACAATCCAGGCCCCTCGAACCCGTTAACTATGGCTACACCTTC
CSVQSRPLEPVNYGYTF
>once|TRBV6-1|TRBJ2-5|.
TGTGCCAGCAGTGTGCGGGGACCCCCAGTTTCCCGCCAAGAGACCCAGTACTTC
CASSVRGPPVSRQETQYF
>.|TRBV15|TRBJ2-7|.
TGTGCCACCAGCAGAGATTCATTTAGTGGGAACTACGAGCAGTACTTC
CATSRDSFSGNYEQYF
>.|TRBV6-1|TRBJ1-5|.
TGTGCCAGCAGTGTGGCGAGGTCTCAGCCCCAGCATTTT
CASSVARSQPQHF
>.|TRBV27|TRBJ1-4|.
TGTGCCAGCAGTTTACTAGGGGAAAATGAAAAACTGTTTTTT
CASSLLGENEKLFF
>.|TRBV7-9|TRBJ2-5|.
TGTGCCAGCAGCCTAGGCCCCTGGGAGACCCAGTACTTC
CASSLGPWETQYF
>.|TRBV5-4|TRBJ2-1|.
TGTGCCAGCAGCTACGGACACTACAATGAGCAGTTCTTC
CASSYGHYNEQFF
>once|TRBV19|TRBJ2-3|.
TGTGCCAGTCGACCGGGAGCCAGCATTGGTACGCAGTATTTT
CASRPGASIGTQYF
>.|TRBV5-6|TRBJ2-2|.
TGTGCCAGCATGTACAGGGCTCCGAACACCGGGGAGCTGTTTTTT
CASMYRAPNTGELFF